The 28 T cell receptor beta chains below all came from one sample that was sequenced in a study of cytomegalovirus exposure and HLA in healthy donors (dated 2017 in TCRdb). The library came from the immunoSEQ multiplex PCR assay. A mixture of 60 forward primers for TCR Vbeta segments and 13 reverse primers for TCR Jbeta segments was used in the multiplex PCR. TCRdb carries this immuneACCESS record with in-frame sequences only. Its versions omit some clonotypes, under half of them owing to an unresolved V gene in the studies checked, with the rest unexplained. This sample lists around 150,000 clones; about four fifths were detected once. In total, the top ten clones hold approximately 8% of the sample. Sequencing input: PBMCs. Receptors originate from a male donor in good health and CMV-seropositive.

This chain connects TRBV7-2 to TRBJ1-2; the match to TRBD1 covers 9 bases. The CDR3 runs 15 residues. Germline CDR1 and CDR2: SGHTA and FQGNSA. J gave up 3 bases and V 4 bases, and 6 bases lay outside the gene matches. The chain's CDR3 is CASSSEGQGYYGYTF. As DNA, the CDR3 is TGTGCCAGCAGCTCTGAAGGACAGGGGTACTATGGCTACACCTTC.

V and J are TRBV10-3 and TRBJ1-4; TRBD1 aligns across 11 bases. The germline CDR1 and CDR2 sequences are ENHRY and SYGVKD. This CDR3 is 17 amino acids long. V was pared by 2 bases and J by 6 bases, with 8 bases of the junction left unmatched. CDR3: CAISEPPGQGGDEKLFF. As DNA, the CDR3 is TGTGCCATCAGTGAGCCTCCGGGACAGGGGGGTGATGAAAAACTGTTTTTT.

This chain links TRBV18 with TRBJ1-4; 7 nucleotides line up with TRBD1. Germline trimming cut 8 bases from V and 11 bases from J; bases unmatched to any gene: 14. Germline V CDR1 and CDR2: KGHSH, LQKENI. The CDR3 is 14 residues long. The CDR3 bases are TGTGCCAGCACCCGCACAGGTGGGACAGAGAAACTGTTTTTT. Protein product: CASTRTGGTEKLFF.

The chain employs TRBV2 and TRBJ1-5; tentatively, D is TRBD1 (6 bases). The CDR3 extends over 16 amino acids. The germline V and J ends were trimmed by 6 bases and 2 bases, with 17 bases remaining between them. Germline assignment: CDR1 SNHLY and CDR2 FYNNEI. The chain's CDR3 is CASSQTTGPGNQPQHF. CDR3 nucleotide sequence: TGTGCCAGCAGCCAAACTACAGGGCCCGGCAATCAGCCCCAGCATTTT.

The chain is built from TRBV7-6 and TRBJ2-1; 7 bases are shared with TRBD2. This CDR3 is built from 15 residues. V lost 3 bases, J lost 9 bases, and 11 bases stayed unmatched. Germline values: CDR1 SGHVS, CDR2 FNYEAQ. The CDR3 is CASSFGGSGAGEQFF. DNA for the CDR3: TGTGCCAGCAGCTTCGGCGGGAGTGGGGCCGGTGAGCAGTTCTTC. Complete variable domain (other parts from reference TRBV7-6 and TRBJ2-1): GAGVSQSPRYKVTKRGQDVALRCDPISGHVSLYWYRQALGQGPEFLTYFNYEAQQDKSGLPNDRFSAERPEGSISTLTIQRTEQRDSAMYRCASSFGGSGAGEQFFGPGTRLTVL.

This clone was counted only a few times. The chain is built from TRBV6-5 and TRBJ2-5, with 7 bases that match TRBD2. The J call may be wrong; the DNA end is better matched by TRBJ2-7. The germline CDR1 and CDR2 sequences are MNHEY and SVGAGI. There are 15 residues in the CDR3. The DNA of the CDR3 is TGTGCCAGCAGCAGGGCTTCGGGAGCGGGGCACGAGCAGTACTTC. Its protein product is CASSRASGAGHEQYF.

Here the CDR3 reads CASSEALQGFFNSPLHF. As DNA, the CDR3 is TGTGCCAGCAGTGAAGCGCTTCAGGGGTTTTTCAATTCACCCCTCCACTTT. The chain couples TRBV6-1 to TRBJ1-6; D is possibly TRBD1 (6 bases). Germline CDR1 and CDR2: MNHNS and SASEGT. Trimming removed 0 bases from V and 7 bases from J, with 16 bases in between. The CDR3 has 17 amino acids.

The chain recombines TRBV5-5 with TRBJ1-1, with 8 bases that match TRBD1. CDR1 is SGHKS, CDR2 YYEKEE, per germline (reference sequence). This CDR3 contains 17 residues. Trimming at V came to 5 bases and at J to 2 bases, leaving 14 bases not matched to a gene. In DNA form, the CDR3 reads TGTGCCAGCAGACAAAGGCAGGGGGCGAGAGCCAACACTGAAGCTTTCTTT. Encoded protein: CASRQRQGARANTEAFF.

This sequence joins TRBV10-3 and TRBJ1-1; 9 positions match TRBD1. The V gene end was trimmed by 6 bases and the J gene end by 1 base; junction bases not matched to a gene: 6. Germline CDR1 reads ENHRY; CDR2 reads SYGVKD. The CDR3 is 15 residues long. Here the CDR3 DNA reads TGTGCCATCAGCGATACGGACAGGGGGAACACTGAAGCTTTCTTT. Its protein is CAISDTDRGNTEAFF.

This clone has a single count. The CDR3 sequence is CASSQEAGGRTGELFF. DNA of the CDR3: TGCGCCAGCAGCCAAGAGGCGGGGGGGCGGACCGGGGAGCTGTTTTTT. The chain has TRBV4-3 and TRBJ2-2; 9 positions match TRBD2. V lost 0 bases to trimming and J lost 5 bases; unmatched junction nucleotides: 4. The CDR3 contains 16 residues. Germline loops: CDR1 LGHNA, CDR2 YSLEER.

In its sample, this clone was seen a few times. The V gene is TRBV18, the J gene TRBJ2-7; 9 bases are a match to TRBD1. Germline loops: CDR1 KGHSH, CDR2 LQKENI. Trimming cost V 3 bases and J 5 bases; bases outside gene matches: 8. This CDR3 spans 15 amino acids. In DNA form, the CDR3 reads TGTGCCAGCTCACCGAGGGGACAGGGAGGCAACGAGCAGTACTTC. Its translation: CASSPRGQGGNEQYF.

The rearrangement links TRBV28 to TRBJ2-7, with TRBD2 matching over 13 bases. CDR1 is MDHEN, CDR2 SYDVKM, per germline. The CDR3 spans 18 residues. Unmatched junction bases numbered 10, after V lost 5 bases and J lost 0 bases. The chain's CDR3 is CASSIPGLAGPRSYEQYF. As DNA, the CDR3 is TGTGCCAGCAGTATCCCGGGACTAGCGGGACCCCGCTCCTACGAGCAGTACTTC.

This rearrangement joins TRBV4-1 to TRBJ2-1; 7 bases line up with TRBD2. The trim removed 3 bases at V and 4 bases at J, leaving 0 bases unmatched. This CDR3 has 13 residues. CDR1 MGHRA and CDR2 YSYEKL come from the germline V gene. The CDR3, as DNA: TGCGCCAGCAGCCAGGGGGGGTACAATGAGCAGTTCTTC. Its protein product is CASSQGGYNEQFF.

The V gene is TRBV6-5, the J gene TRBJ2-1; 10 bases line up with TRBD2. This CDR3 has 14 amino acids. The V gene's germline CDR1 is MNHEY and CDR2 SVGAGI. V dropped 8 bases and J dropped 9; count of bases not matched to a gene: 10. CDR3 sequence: CASLPGLASREQFF. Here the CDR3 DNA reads TGTGCCAGCCTCCCGGGACTAGCGTCCCGTGAGCAGTTCTTC.

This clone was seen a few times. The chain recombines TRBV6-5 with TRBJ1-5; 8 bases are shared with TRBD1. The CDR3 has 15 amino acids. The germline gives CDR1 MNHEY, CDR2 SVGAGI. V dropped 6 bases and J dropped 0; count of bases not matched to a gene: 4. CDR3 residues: CASSRTGLSNQPQHF. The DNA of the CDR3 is TGTGCCAGCAGCCGGACAGGGCTTAGCAATCAGCCCCAGCATTTT.

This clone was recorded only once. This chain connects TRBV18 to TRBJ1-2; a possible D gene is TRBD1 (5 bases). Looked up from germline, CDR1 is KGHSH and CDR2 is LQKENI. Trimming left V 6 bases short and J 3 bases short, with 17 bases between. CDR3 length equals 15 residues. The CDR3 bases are TGTGCCAGCTCCCCTGCGGCAGGGTGGCACTATGGCTACACCTTC. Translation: CASSPAAGWHYGYTF. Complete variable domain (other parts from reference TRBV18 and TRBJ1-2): NAGVMQNPRHLVRRRGQEARLRCSPMKGHSHVYWYRQLPEEGLKFMVYLQKENIIDESGMPKERFSAEFPKEGPSILRIQQVVRGDSAAYFCASSPAAGWHYGYTFGSGTRLTVV.

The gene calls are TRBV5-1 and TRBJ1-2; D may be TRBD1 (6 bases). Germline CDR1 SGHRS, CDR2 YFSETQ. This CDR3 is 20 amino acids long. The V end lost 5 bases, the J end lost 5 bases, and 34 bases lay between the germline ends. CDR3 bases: TGCGCCAGCAGAAACCGTGGACAGCCCCTTCGCCGTTCTGGCTCTTATGGCTACACCTTC. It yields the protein CASRNRGQPLRRSGSYGYTF.

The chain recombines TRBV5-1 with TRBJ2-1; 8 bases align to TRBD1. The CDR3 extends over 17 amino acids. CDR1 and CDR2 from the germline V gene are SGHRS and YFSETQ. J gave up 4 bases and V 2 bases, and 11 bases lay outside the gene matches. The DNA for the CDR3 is TGCGCCAGCAGCTTCTTGCCGGCCAGGGGGCTTTACAATGAGCAGTTCTTC. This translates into CASSFLPARGLYNEQFF.

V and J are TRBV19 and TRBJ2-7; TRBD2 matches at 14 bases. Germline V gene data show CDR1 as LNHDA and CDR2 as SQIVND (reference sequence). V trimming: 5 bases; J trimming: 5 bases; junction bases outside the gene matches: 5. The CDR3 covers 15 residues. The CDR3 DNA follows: TGTGCCAGTAGTGGGGGACTAGCGGGAGCGGACGAGCAGTACTTC. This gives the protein CASSGGLAGADEQYF.

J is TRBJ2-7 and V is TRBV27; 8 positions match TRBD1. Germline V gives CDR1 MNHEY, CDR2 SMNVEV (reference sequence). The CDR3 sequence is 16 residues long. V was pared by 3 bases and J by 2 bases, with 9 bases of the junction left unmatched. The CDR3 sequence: CASSFLGQGIPYEQYF. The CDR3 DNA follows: TGTGCCAGCAGTTTTTTAGGACAGGGAATCCCCTACGAGCAGTACTTC.

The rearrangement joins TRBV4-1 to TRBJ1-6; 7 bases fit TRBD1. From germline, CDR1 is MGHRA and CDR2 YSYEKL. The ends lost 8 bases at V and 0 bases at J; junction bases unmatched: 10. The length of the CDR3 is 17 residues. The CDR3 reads CASRDRDSDSYNSPLHF. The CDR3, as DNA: TGCGCCAGCCGGGACCGGGACAGCGACTCCTATAATTCACCCCTCCACTTT.

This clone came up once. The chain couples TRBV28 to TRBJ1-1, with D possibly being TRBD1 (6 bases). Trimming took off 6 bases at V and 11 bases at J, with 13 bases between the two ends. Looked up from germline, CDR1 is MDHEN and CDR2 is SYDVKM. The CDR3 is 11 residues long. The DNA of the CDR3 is TGTGCCAGCAGATCCGGGACAAGGGCTTTCTTT. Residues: CASRSGTRAFF.

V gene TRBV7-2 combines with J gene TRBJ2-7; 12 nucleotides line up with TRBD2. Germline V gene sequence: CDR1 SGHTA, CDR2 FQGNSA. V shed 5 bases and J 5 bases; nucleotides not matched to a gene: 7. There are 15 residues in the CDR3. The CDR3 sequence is CASSRWTSGINEQYF. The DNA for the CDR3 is TGTGCCAGCAGCCGATGGACTAGCGGGATCAACGAGCAGTACTTC.

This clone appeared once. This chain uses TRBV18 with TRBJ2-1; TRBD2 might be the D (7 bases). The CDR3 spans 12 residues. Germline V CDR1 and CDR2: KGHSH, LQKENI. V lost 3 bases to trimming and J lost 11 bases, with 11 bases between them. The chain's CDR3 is CASSPDGGQQFF. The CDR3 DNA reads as TGTGCCAGCTCACCTGACGGGGGGCAGCAGTTCTTC.

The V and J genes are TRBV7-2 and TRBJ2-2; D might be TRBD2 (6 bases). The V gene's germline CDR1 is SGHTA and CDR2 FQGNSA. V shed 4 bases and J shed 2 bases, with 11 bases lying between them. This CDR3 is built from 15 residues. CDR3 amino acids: CASSYRDSNTGELFF. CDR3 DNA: TGTGCCAGCAGCTACCGGGACTCCAACACCGGGGAGCTGTTTTTT.

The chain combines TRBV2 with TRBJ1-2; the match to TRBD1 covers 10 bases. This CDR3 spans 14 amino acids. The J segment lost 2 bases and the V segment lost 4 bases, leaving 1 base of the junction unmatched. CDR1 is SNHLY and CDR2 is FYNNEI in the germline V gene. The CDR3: CASSGTGGNYGYTF. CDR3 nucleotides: TGTGCCAGCAGTGGGACAGGGGGGAACTATGGCTACACCTTC.

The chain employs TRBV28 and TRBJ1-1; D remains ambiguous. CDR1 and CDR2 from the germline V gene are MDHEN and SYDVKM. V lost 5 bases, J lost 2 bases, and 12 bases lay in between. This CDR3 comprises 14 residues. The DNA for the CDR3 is TGTGCCAGCAGTATACTTCGGGTCAACACTGAAGCTTTCTTT. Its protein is CASSILRVNTEAFF. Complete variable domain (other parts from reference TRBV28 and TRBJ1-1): DVKVTQSSRYLVKRTGEKVFLECVQDMDHENMFWYRQDPGLGLRLIYFSYDVKMKEKGDIPEGYSVSREKKERFSLILESASTNQTSMYLCASSILRVNTEAFFGQGTRLTVV.

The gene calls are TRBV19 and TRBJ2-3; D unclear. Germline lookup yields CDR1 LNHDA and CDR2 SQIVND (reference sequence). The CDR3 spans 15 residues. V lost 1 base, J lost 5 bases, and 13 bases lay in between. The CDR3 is CASSIGDRPGDTQYF. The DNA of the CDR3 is TGTGCCAGTAGTATAGGAGACCGTCCGGGAGATACGCAGTATTTT.